The present T cell receptor (beta chain) was sequenced within a study of blood T cell repertoires in COVID-19. The overall study: Samples came from the United States, Italy and Spain, spanning acute and convalescent COVID-19. PBMCs, B-cell-depleted T cells, or T cells were the source of the cDNA or gDNA that made up the material.

The table lists this clone with a few counts. Measured with immunoSEQ multiplex PCR; TCRdb has only the in-frame clones, and not every one. The sample has around 170,000 clones, roughly 90% seen once; the top ten hold 2.5% to 3.5%. The source is a man between 60 and 70 years old with acute or convalescent COVID-19. The sequencing sample was made of peripheral blood.

CDR3 DNA: TGCGCCAGCAGCCAAGTAAAGACTTATACTGGCGCTTTCTTT. Translation gives CASSQVKTYTGAFF. The rearrangement joins TRBV4-3 to TRBJ1-1; D unclear. Trimming took 1 base from V and 11 from J, leaving 17 bases between them. The CDR3 length is 14 residues. The germline V gene encodes CDR1 LGHNA and CDR2 YSLEER.